One T cell receptor (beta chain) is described in this entry. Its antigen has not been determined. There are no base qualities to consult, and no much larger clone falls within one base. In the paper's terms, the time point label means: pretreatment peripheral blood. A cohort of 25 to 30 patients with locally advanced or metastatic urothelial carcinoma, treated at Memorial Sloan Kettering on a trial protocol, was included. Peripheral blood mononuclear cells were collected pretreatment and during treatment, with between 1 and 8 total time points obtained per patient. The Qiagen DNeasy Blood extraction kit was used to purify genomic DNA from total PBMCs and tumor samples. PBMCs were collected pretreatment and during treatment, and were isolated and stored as previously described. The record originates from a study of PD-L1 blockade in urothelial cancer (TCRdb year 2017). The study in broad terms: Therapy was started at some point between 2014 and 2016 for all patients, and atezolizumab 1,200 mg was administered intravenously every 3 weeks. About nine tenths of the roughly 29 patients were identified as males with urothelial cancer of bladder origin, and a prior smoking history was reported by 18 of 29 patients. An ECOG performance status of 0 or 1 was recorded for the patients, and 0 to 3 prior chemotherapy regimens had been received by the patients. Blood samples were analyzed at 3 weeks after treatment start (second dose) and at 6 weeks after treatment start. Blood samples gave a median of around 140,000 T cells and some 83,000 unique TCRs, with a median clonality of approximately 0.08. The study was an exploratory multi-omic analysis of somatic, immune and clinical correlates of response to PD-L1 blockade with atezolizumab in urothelial cancer. Pretreatment tumor samples, along with matched peripheral blood serially collected before and after atezolizumab treatment, were subjected to TCR sequencing. Durable clinical benefit meant progression-free survival longer than 6 months, and TCR features were also tested against progression-free and overall survival. Whole exome sequencing and RNA sequencing of pretreatment tumors were performed alongside TCR sequencing in the same patients. Roughly 10 patients achieved durable clinical benefit and some 21 did not. Pretreatment blood TCR-seq was available for nearly 30 patients, at least one posttreatment blood collection was obtained for around 25 patients, and tumor TCR-seq was available for around 25 patients. What the work shows at the level of the full study, not this receptor alone: Among patients with durable benefit, tumor-associated TCR clones showed greater expansion in peripheral blood 3 weeks after treatment started (n of about 20, p = 0.022). Because the sample size was small (n of about 29) and many exploratory analyses were performed, the results are intended to be hypothesis-generating. A pretreatment peripheral blood TCR clonality below the median was linked to improved progression-free and overall survival.

Synthetic TCR analog templates were spiked into each PCR to estimate absolute template abundance from read counts. The immunoSEQ assay was used to amplify TCRbeta CDR3 regions from genomic DNA with bias-controlled V and J gene primers. Rearranged TCRbeta segments were sequenced at approximately 20X coverage. On the authors' methods: Sequencing errors were corrected by clustering and CDR3s were annotated against IMGT to assign V, D and J genes. Downstream analyses used only productive TCRbeta rearrangements and left out out-of-frame or stop-codon sequences. Clonality was calculated as one minus the Shannon entropy normalized by the log of the number of unique productive sequences. Fisher's exact test with Benjamini-Hochberg correction, using a cutoff of adjusted p below 0.01, was how clones that differed between time points or between blood and tumor were identified. The source is immuneACCESS, and TCRdb retained only in-frame sequences with V and J called. Part of the clones is not carried over; for the studies checked, unresolved V genes explain less than half of this, and the remainder is unexplained. The V and J calls and clone size are taken from that table; D and trimming were inferred from the DNA. In this sample the table shows some 16,000 clones, about 89% of which occur a single time. The ten largest account for roughly 13% of the sample.

Specimen: PBMCs, collected around atezolizumab (anti-PD-L1) treatment. The clonotype comes from a man in his 70s with urothelial cancer.

The DNA is as follows: TGTGCCAGCAGTCGTCTTTCGGGGTATACTGAAGCTTTCTTT. Its translation reads: CASSRLSGYTEAFF. The chain links TRBV6-5 with TRBJ1-1, with the identity of the D gene unclear. The germline V gene encodes CDR1 MNHEY and CDR2 SVGAGI. CDR3 length: 14 amino acids, cysteine to phenylalanine. Just CDR3 DNA is preserved here, 42 bases in frame from base 1. V is clipped by 5 bases and J by 5 bases, and the sequence between their germline boundaries is 15 bases long.